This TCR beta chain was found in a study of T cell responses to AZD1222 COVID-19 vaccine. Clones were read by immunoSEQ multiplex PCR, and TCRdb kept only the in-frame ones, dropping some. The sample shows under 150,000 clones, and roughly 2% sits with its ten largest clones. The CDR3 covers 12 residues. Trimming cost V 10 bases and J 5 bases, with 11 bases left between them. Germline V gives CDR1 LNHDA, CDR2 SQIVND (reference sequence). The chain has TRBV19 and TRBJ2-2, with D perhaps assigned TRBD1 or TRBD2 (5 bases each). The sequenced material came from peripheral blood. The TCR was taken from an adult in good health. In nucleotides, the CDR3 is TGTGCCACCGGGACCGGGACCGGGGAGCTGTTTTTT. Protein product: CATGTGTGELFF.